This TCR beta chain was obtained from a study of CD8 T cells in Susac syndrome. Study-level findings and limits: The relatively small number of individuals in the TCR sequencing and HLA analysis was acknowledged by the study.

Turning to this clonotype: What it recognizes is unknown.

Random hexamers were used to reverse transcribe the RNA input (about 0.45 to 1 ug). Amplification of TCR beta CDR3 spanned 54 Vbeta and 13 Jbeta via immunoSEQ multiplex PCR. TCRdb independently ran MiXCR on the immunoSEQ multiplex PCR reads; one entry per CDR3 protein. The table records 200,000 to 300,000 distinct CDR3 sequences, roughly 93% of them present only once. This CDR3 is built from 14 residues. Germline loops: CDR1 MGHRA, CDR2 YSYEKL. Trimming removed 6 bases at V and 3 bases at J, with 13 bases between. The source material was CD4+ T cells from PBMCs. The source is a human donor with multiple sclerosis. The gene calls are TRBV4-1 and TRBJ2-3; D possibly matches TRBD1 or TRBD2 (5 bases each). The DNA for the CDR3 is TGCGCCAGCAGACGGGACGAGGTGACAGATACGCAGTATTTT. Translated, it gives CASRRDEVTDTQYF.